A single sample is the source of the 30 T cell receptor beta chains below, sequenced in a study of cytotoxic CD8 clonotypes in ibrutinib-treated CLL (dated by TCRdb to the early 2020s). The library was prepared using the immunoSEQ multiplex PCR assay. TCRdb stores this immuneACCESS table with in-frame sequences only. Part of the clones is absent; in the studies checked, under half of the shortfall reflects unresolved V genes, and no reason is known for the rest. Within this sample are some 290,000 clones, with just under 80% of them counted one time only. Of the sample, 5.5% to 8% falls within the top ten clones. The material sequenced was PBMCs, taken before ibrutinib treatment. The receptors derive from a human donor with chronic lymphocytic leukemia.

The chain couples TRBV20-1 to TRBJ2-5; D is uncertain. V lost 5 bases to trimming and J lost 5 bases, with 9 bases between them. Germline CDR1 and CDR2: DFQATT and SNEGSKA (reference sequence). The length of the CDR3 is 11 residues. In DNA, the CDR3 is TGCAGTGCTCCACGGTCTGAGACCCAGTACTTC. This encodes CSAPRSETQYF.

The chain recombines TRBV30 with TRBJ1-1; D is uncertain. The CDR3 spans 12 residues. Trimming stripped 8 bases from V and 4 bases from J, with 14 bases between. From germline, CDR1 is GTSNPN and CDR2 SVGIG (reference sequence). The DNA of the CDR3 is TGTGCCGGGAAGAGGGAGTTCACTGAAGCTTTCTTT. Protein product: CAGKREFTEAFF.

The chain combines TRBV10-3 with TRBJ2-5, with a tentative D call TRBD2 (6 bases). V was pared by 8 bases and J by 5 bases, with 21 bases between. The germline CDR1 and CDR2 sequences are ENHRY and SYGVKD. The CDR3 is 15 amino acids. The CDR3 nucleotides read TGTGCCATCGGCTCGGGACTCACAAGATCGGAGACCCAGTACTTC. Residues: CAIGSGLTRSETQYF.

Comment on this clone: A much larger clone sits a single nucleotide away, making a read error possible. The rearrangement uses TRBV9 and TRBJ2-3; the match to TRBD2 covers 10 bases. Germline V gene lookup returns CDR1 SGDLS and CDR2 YYNGEE. CDR3 length: 14 amino acids. Unmatched junction bases numbered 1, after V lost 5 bases and J lost 1 base. In nucleotides, the CDR3 is TGTGCCAGCAGTCTAGCGGGAGGCACAGATACGCAGTATTTT. Encoded protein: CASSLAGGTDTQYF.

The chain uses TRBV28 and TRBJ1-2; 9 nucleotides agree with TRBD1. Germline assignment: CDR1 MDHEN and CDR2 SYDVKM. The V and J ends lost 6 bases and 8 bases, in that order; junction bases with no gene match: 7. The CDR3 has 13 amino acids. CDR3 nucleotide sequence: TGTGCCAGCAGAACAGGGGGCGCGGAAGGCTACACCTTC. Protein sequence: CASRTGGAEGYTF.

This sequence joins TRBV11-2 and TRBJ2-7; maybe TRBD2 (6 bases). CDR3 size: 15 residues. V lost 6 bases, J lost 0 bases, and 15 bases lay in between. Germline CDR1 is SGHAT and CDR2 is FQNNGV. This chain's CDR3 is CASRYGDGSSYEQYF. The DNA for the CDR3 is TGTGCCAGCAGATATGGGGACGGGAGCTCCTACGAGCAGTACTTC. The full variable domain, rest sourced from reference TRBV11-2 and TRBJ2-7, is EAGVAQSPRYKIIEKRQSVAFWCNPISGHATLYWYQQILGQGPKLLIQFQNNGVVDDSQLPKDRFSAERLKGVDSTLKIQPAKLEDSAVYLCASRYGDGSSYEQYFGPGTRLTVT.

The CDR3 nucleotides read TGTGCCATCAGTGAAGCACAGCATCAGCCCCAGCATTTT. Its translation: CAISEAQHQPQHF. V and J are TRBV10-3 and TRBJ1-5; D uncertain. This CDR3 region has 13 residues. CDR1 and CDR2 (germline): ENHRY, SYGVKD. Trimming stripped 3 bases from V and 5 bases from J, with 8 bases between.

The chain couples TRBV5-4 to TRBJ2-5; TRBD1 agrees at 10 bases. V lost 1 base, J lost 1 base, and 10 bases stayed unmatched. The germline gives CDR1 SGHNT, CDR2 YYREEE (reference sequence). The CDR3 length is 18 residues. The CDR3 here is CASSLIPGQGLGQETQYF. As DNA, the CDR3 is TGTGCCAGCAGCTTGATTCCGGGACAGGGGTTGGGCCAAGAGACCCAGTACTTC.

The chain uses TRBV7-8 and TRBJ2-7, with TRBD2 matching 8 bases. Unmatched junction bases numbered 12, after V lost 5 bases and J lost 3 bases. The V gene's germline CDR1 is SGHVS and CDR2 FQNEAQ. There are 16 residues in the CDR3. The DNA of the CDR3 is TGTGCCAGCAGCCCGTGGGGCCTAGCGGGTGGCTACGAGCAGTACTTC. Protein: CASSPWGLAGGYEQYF.

The genes are TRBV5-5 and TRBJ2-7; tentative D call: TRBD1 (5 bases). V was clipped by 4 bases and J by 0 bases, with 17 bases between them. The CDR3 is 16 residues long. In germline, CDR1 is SGHKS, CDR2 YYEKEE (reference sequence). The CDR3: CASSADSGRASYEQYF. CDR3 in DNA: TGTGCCAGCAGCGCAGACAGTGGACGGGCCTCCTACGAGCAGTACTTC.

In DNA form, the CDR3 reads TGTGCCAGCAGCTGGACAGGGGAGGAGACCCAGTACTTC. Amino acids: CASSWTGEETQYF. The chain uses TRBV5-5 and TRBJ2-5; 9 positions match TRBD1. Unmatched junction bases numbered 2, after V lost 3 bases and J lost 5 bases. CDR3 length equals 13 residues. Germline V gene data show CDR1 as SGHKS and CDR2 as YYEKEE (reference sequence).

Here the CDR3 DNA reads TGCAGCGTTGGAGGTAAGGGGAAGAGGGACTCCGCCTACGAGCAGTACTTC. It specifies CSVGGKGKRDSAYEQYF. The chain carries TRBV29-1 and TRBJ2-7, with D possibly being TRBD2 (6 bases). In germline, CDR1 is SQVTM, CDR2 ANQGSEA. This CDR3 is built from 17 residues. Trimming pared 4 bases from V and 2 bases from J, leaving 24 bases between.

The chain employs TRBV6-6 and TRBJ2-1, with TRBD1 matching 7 bases. Unmatched junction bases numbered 5, after V lost 6 bases and J lost 0 bases. Per germline, CDR1 MNHNY and CDR2 SVGAGI (reference sequence). This CDR3 contains 15 residues. CDR3 loop: CASSSGQSSYNEQFF. CDR3 nucleotide sequence: TGTGCCAGCAGCTCGGGACAGAGCTCCTACAATGAGCAGTTCTTC.

Only a few counts were recorded for this clone. The chain uses TRBV28 and TRBJ1-2; D is undetermined. This CDR3 is 20 amino acids long. From germline, CDR1 is MDHEN and CDR2 SYDVKM. V was trimmed by 5 bases and J by 0 bases, leaving 28 bases between them. The CDR3: CASSPIGLPPRVQANYGYTF. In nucleotides, the CDR3 is TGTGCCAGCAGTCCCATTGGGCTCCCGCCTAGGGTTCAGGCTAACTATGGCTACACCTTC.

The chain links TRBV11-3 to TRBJ2-5; 11 bases are shared with TRBD2. CDR3 length: 15 residues. Germline CDR1 SGHNT, CDR2 YENEEA. The J segment lost 2 bases and the V segment lost 3 bases, leaving 2 bases of the junction unmatched. In nucleotides, the CDR3 is TGTGCCAGCAGCTTGGGACTAGCGGAACAAGAGACCCAGTACTTC. Encoded protein: CASSLGLAEQETQYF.

The rearrangement links TRBV29-1 to TRBJ2-7; the D gene is possibly TRBD2 (6 bases). Germline V gene sequence: CDR1 SQVTM, CDR2 ANQGSEA. The V end was cut by 5 bases, the J end by 2 bases, with 13 bases between. The CDR3 totals 13 residues. The CDR3 nucleotides read TGCAGCGTTTGGACTACCAGCACCTACGAGCAGTACTTC. This gives the protein CSVWTTSTYEQYF.

The V call is TRBV4-3, the J call TRBJ2-3, with TRBD1 matching over 9 bases. Unmatched junction bases numbered 16, after V lost 2 bases and J lost 7 bases. This CDR3 is built from 18 residues. Germline CDR1 is LGHNA and CDR2 is YSLEER. The CDR3: CASSQSVTGGFSMYTQYF. In DNA form, the CDR3 reads TGCGCCAGCAGCCAATCAGTGACAGGGGGTTTTAGCATGTATACGCAGTATTTT.

CDR3 sequence reads: CASSESTADGYTF. The CDR3 DNA is TGTGCCAGCAGTGAATCTACAGCAGATGGCTACACCTTC. The chain is built from TRBV25-1 and TRBJ1-2; D is ambiguous. The CDR3 length is 13 residues. Trimming shortened V by 1 base and J by 6 bases, and 9 bases separated the two germline ends. CDR1 is MGHDK, CDR2 SYGVNS, per germline.

The chain is built from TRBV6-5 and TRBJ1-4; D perhaps matches TRBD1 (6 bases). Germline V gene sequence: CDR1 MNHEY, CDR2 SVGAGI. V gave up 10 bases and J gave up 7 bases, with 22 bases separating them. The CDR3 is 15 residues long. The chain's CDR3 is CATSLQGGLGEKLFF. CDR3 DNA sequence: TGTGCCACCTCACTCCAAGGGGGGCTAGGTGAAAAACTGTTTTTT.

V is TRBV6-1 and J is TRBJ2-1; 8 bases match TRBD2. CDR3 size: 15 residues. Per the germline V gene, CDR1 is MNHNS and CDR2 is SASEGT. V shed 2 bases and J 7 bases; nucleotides not matched to a gene: 7. This CDR3 reads CASSELVAGRNEQFF. The DNA for the CDR3 is TGTGCCAGCAGTGAACTTGTAGCGGGAAGGAATGAGCAGTTCTTC.

The sample holds one count of this clone. The sample holds other DNA sequences that translate to the same CDR3. V usage is TRBV30 and J usage is TRBJ2-5; TRBD2 is a possible D gene (5 bases). The CDR3 is made up of 12 amino acids. With 0 bases removed from V and 5 bases from J, the gap between germline ends came to 7 bases. Germline V gene sequence: CDR1 GTSNPN, CDR2 SVGIG (reference sequence). The CDR3 DNA is TGTGCCTGGAGTGTCCAGCGGGAGACCCAGTACTTC. Translation: CAWSVQRETQYF.

The rearrangement uses TRBV4-3 and TRBJ2-2; TRBD2 matches at 9 bases. This CDR3 spans 18 amino acids. CDR1 is LGHNA and CDR2 is YSLEER in the germline V gene. The trim removed 0 bases at V and 1 base at J, leaving 6 bases unmatched. Here the CDR3 reads CASSQDGLAGLNTGELFF. CDR3 nucleotides: TGCGCCAGCAGCCAAGATGGGCTAGCGGGATTGAACACCGGGGAGCTGTTTTTT.

This clone was found a few times. The chain couples TRBV27 to TRBJ1-5, with D hard to call. This CDR3 spans 14 amino acids. With 3 bases removed from V and 4 bases from J, the gap between germline ends came to 10 bases. Germline loops: CDR1 MNHEY, CDR2 SMNVEV (reference sequence). CDR3 residues: CASSLVAANQPQHF. CDR3 coding DNA: TGTGCCAGCAGTTTGGTCGCGGCAAATCAGCCCCAGCATTTT.

The chain uses TRBV28 and TRBJ1-2, with 9 bases lining up with TRBD1. In germline, CDR1 is MDHEN, CDR2 SYDVKM. The CDR3 spans 16 residues. The J segment lost 3 bases and the V segment lost 4 bases, leaving 9 bases of the junction unmatched. In DNA form, the CDR3 reads TGTGCCAGCAGTTACGCCGGGACAGGGATTTACTATGGCTACACCTTC. It is translated as CASSYAGTGIYYGYTF.

This clone was seen a few times. The chain is built from TRBV6-1 and TRBJ2-1; D gene uncertain. The CDR3 totals 11 residues. The V gene's germline CDR1 is MNHNS and CDR2 SASEGT. The V end was cut by 6 bases, the J end by 8 bases, with 8 bases between. CDR3 DNA: TGTGCCAGCAGCCTCGAATATGAGCAGTTCTTC. This encodes CASSLEYEQFF.

This clone was detected only once. The V gene is TRBV7-2, the J gene TRBJ1-5, with a possible D match to TRBD1 (6 bases). Trimming cost V 1 base and J 7 bases, with 8 bases left between them. CDR1 is SGHTA and CDR2 is FQGNSA in the germline V gene. This CDR3 contains 13 residues. Here the CDR3 reads CASSLDRVQPQHF. CDR3 DNA: TGTGCCAGCAGCTTAGACAGGGTACAGCCCCAGCATTTT.

The V gene is TRBV7-2, the J gene TRBJ1-4; D gene uncertain. V was clipped by 1 base and J by 8 bases, with 8 bases between them. Germline V gene data show CDR1 as SGHTA and CDR2 as FQGNSA. The CDR3 has 13 amino acids. The CDR3 bases are TGTGCCAGCAGCTTAGACCGGAGGGAAAAACTGTTTTTT. Amino acid sequence: CASSLDRREKLFF.

The gene calls are TRBV27 and TRBJ1-2; D may be TRBD1 (5 bases). This CDR3 contains 13 residues. In germline, CDR1 is MNHEY, CDR2 SMNVEV (reference sequence). V dropped 6 bases and J dropped 5 bases, with 13 bases sitting between them. The CDR3 sequence: CASRDGAEYGYTF. Here the CDR3 DNA reads TGTGCCAGCAGAGACGGGGCGGAGTATGGCTACACCTTC.

The rearrangement uses TRBV5-4 and TRBJ2-3, with D tentatively TRBD2 (5 bases). Trimming shortened V by 0 bases and J by 4 bases, and 6 bases separated the two germline ends. The CDR3 length is 13 residues. Germline loops: CDR1 SGHNT, CDR2 YYREEE (reference sequence). CDR3 in DNA: TGTGCCAGCAGCTTGGCCGGGGCAGATACGCAGTATTTT. It encodes CASSLAGADTQYF.

The gene calls are TRBV7-3 and TRBJ2-1; D unclear. The V gene's germline CDR1 is SGHTA and CDR2 FQGTGA. The CDR3 runs 16 residues. Trimming shortened V by 3 bases and J by 0 bases, and 12 bases separated the two germline ends. The CDR3 DNA is TGTGCCAGCAGCTTCATTATCGGAGCCTCCTACAATGAGCAGTTCTTC. Its protein is CASSFIIGASYNEQFF.